This passage covers 10 T cell receptor beta chains from one sample sequenced in a study of CD8+ T cells in alopecia areata. Sequencing used cDNA as its template, made by extracting RNA and reverse transcribing it. Measured with immunoSEQ multiplex PCR; TCRdb has only the in-frame clones, and not every one. The sample lists 60,000 to 70,000 clones, approximately 45% seen once, with roughly 17% in the top ten. Here the sequenced sample was CD8+ T cells sorted from blood, taken at week 0. The receptors shown here come from a human donor with alopecia areata.

The chain couples TRBV5-1 to TRBJ2-1, with 12 nucleotides matching TRBD2. The CDR3 totals 15 residues. Trimming removed 2 bases from V and 9 bases from J; junction bases left unmatched: 6. Germline CDR1 is SGHRS and CDR2 is YFSETQ. CDR3 amino acids: CASSFGTSGLTEQFF. CDR3 nucleotides: TGCGCCAGCAGCTTTGGGACTAGCGGGTTAACTGAGCAGTTCTTC.

The chain recombines TRBV5-1 with TRBJ2-7, with D unresolved. Germline V CDR1 and CDR2: SGHRS, YFSETQ. V lost 0 bases and J 3 bases, leaving 10 bases between the germline ends. The CDR3 contains 14 residues. The CDR3 region has the DNA TGCGCCAGCAGCTTGGTGGCCCGACTCTACGAGCAGTACTTC. Translated: CASSLVARLYEQYF.

The chain employs TRBV6-5 and TRBJ2-5, with D unclear. Trimming took off 4 bases at V and 1 base at J, with 7 bases between the two ends. The length of the CDR3 is 13 residues. CDR1 is MNHEY, CDR2 SVGAGI, per germline. In DNA, the CDR3 is TGTGCCAGCAGTTCTCGACTCCAAGAGACCCAGTACTTC. Its protein is CASSSRLQETQYF.

The chain employs TRBV7-9 and TRBJ2-1, with 9 bases that match TRBD2. Germline loops: CDR1 SEHNR, CDR2 FQNEAQ (reference sequence). CDR3 length: 15 amino acids. J lost 8 bases, V lost 5 bases, and 10 bases had no gene match. The CDR3 sequence: CASSRVGLADYEQFF. The CDR3 DNA follows: TGTGCCAGCAGCCGAGTGGGACTAGCAGACTATGAGCAGTTCTTC.

The genes are TRBV6-5 and TRBJ2-1; D call uncertain. Trimming removed 6 bases at V and 8 bases at J, with 14 bases between. Germline loops: CDR1 MNHEY, CDR2 SVGAGI. The CDR3 has 13 amino acids. The CDR3 loop reads CASREAGWDEQFF. The CDR3 coding sequence is TGTGCCAGCAGAGAGGCAGGCTGGGATGAGCAGTTCTTC.

This clone appeared a few times. The chain couples TRBV14 to TRBJ2-7; D remains unclear. Trimming stripped 1 base from V and 4 bases from J, with 2 bases between. From germline, CDR1 is SGHDN and CDR2 FVKESK. CDR3 length equals 11 residues. The CDR3 reads CASSQAYEQYF. CDR3 sequence (DNA): TGTGCCAGCAGCCAAGCTTACGAGCAGTACTTC.

The V and J genes are TRBV7-2 and TRBJ2-1, with D tentatively TRBD1 (6 bases). The ends were cut back, 4 bases at V and 4 bases at J, with 11 bases in the middle. Germline CDR1 reads SGHTA; CDR2 reads FQGNSA. This CDR3 comprises 14 residues. CDR3 sequence reads: CASSSDREYNEQFF. In DNA, the CDR3 is TGTGCCAGCAGCTCGGACAGAGAGTACAATGAGCAGTTCTTC. Together with reference TRBV7-2 and TRBJ2-1, the CDR3 gives the full variable domain: GAGVSQSPSNKVTEKGKDVELRCDPISGHTALYWYRQSLGQGLEFLIYFQGNSAPDKSGLPSDRFSAERTGGSVSTLTIQRTQQEDSAVYLCASSSDREYNEQFFGPGTRLTVL.

The rearrangement links TRBV6-4 to TRBJ1-2; a weak D match, TRBD1 (6 bases). Trimming left V 4 bases short and J 7 bases short, with 10 bases between. The CDR3 covers 12 residues. Germline assignment: CDR1 MRHNA and CDR2 SNTAGT. The CDR3 reads CASSVNRAGYTF. CDR3 coding DNA: TGTGCCAGCAGTGTCAACAGGGCTGGCTACACCTTC.

This clone has more than one count but fewer than ten. The CDR3 nucleotides read TGTGCCAGCTTTCTTCGGCCCCCCCCCACAGATACGCAGTATTTT. Residues: CASFLRPPPTDTQYF. The chain uses TRBV2 and TRBJ2-3; D call uncertain. The CDR3 length is 15 residues. CDR1 and CDR2 from the germline V gene are SNHLY and FYNNEI. The germline V and J ends were trimmed by 8 bases and 2 bases, with 17 bases remaining between them.

This sequence joins TRBV9 and TRBJ2-5; D unresolved. Trimming stripped 0 bases from V and 4 bases from J, with 10 bases between. Germline V gene lookup returns CDR1 SGDLS and CDR2 YYNGEE. This CDR3 is 14 amino acids long. CDR3 in DNA: TGTGCCAGCAGCGTAGGCCTCGGCGGAGAGACCCAGTACTTC. As protein: CASSVGLGGETQYF. Supplemented by reference TRBV9 and TRBJ2-5, the full variable domain reads DSGVTQTPKHLITATGQRVTLRCSPRSGDLSVYWYQQSLDQGLQFLIQYYNGEERAKGNILERFSAQQFPDLHSELNLSSLELGDSALYFCASSVGLGGETQYFGPGTRLLVL.